What follows is one TCR beta chain and its context. This specimen belongs to a study of somatic mutations in cytotoxic T cells in rheumatoid arthritis. Generated by immunoSEQ multiplex PCR, the TCRdb table keeps only in-frame clones and is missing some. The table shows some 35,000 clones, with under 85% occurring only once. This CDR3 has 13 residues. Trimming took off 6 bases at V and 6 bases at J, with 14 bases between the two ends. CDR1 MDHEN and CDR2 SYDVKM come from the germline V gene. Isolating CD4+ and CD8+ cells involved positive magnetic bead selection on an AutoMACS. Their purity was then checked by flow cytometry.

Sequencing used CD8+ T cells sorted from blood. The V and J genes are TRBV28 and TRBJ1-1; D possibly corresponds to TRBD1 (5 bases). This sequence was found in a middle-aged man in good health. Here the CDR3 reads CASSWVGVSEAFF. The DNA for the CDR3 is TGTGCCAGCAGCTGGGTGGGGGTTTCTGAAGCTTTCTTT. The whole variable domain, remainder taken from reference TRBV28 and TRBJ1-1, is DVKVTQSSRYLVKRTGEKVFLECVQDMDHENMFWYRQDPGLGLRLIYFSYDVKMKEKGDIPEGYSVSREKKERFSLILESASTNQTSMYLCASSWVGVSEAFFGQGTRLTVV.